This TCR beta chain stems from a study of human T cells and chemical hapten exposure. Turning to the study itself: The patient population, which was mostly female, had alopecia areata, totalis or universalis. Study-wide points: PT1 expanded TCR numbers rose with patch test score. No shift was seen in TCRs above 1 in 1000 frequency with DPC sensitization.

Source study methods: Samples had a median of approximately 89,000 TCRs, ranging 23,224 to 690,600. MiXCR, applied by TCRdb to the RACE reads, yields one record per CDR3 protein. Clone size and V and J calls follow TCRdb, not the original study. The sample lists approximately 370,000 distinct CDR3 sequences, around 5.5% occurring once. Time point denoted: pre-sensitization, week 0. Sample treatment: therapeutic diphenylcyclopropenone sensitization with weekly scalp DPC. This clonotype was observed many times. Its antigen is unidentified. Germline CDR1 and CDR2: SGHTA and FQGNSA. V trimming: 3 bases; J trimming: 4 bases; junction bases outside the gene matches: 3. The CDR3 is 14 residues long.

Sequenced material: whole blood, taken in connection with sensitization to the hapten diphenylcyclopropenone (DPC). The receptor comes from a woman aged 18 to 35 with alopecia areata. Some clones in this sample may be carry-over from other donors' samples. This chain joins TRBV7-2 and TRBJ2-3; 8 nucleotides match TRBD1. The CDR3 region has the DNA TGTGCCAGCAGCTTGGGACAGGCAGCAGATACGCAGTATTTT. Protein sequence: CASSLGQAADTQYF.